This entry features one TCR beta chain sequence. Its antigen target is currently unknown. Base qualities are not recorded, but no much larger clone differs from it by a single base. The donors were healthy, HIV-negative adults who had no recently reported acute infections or vaccinations. All donors were Caucasian adults living in Nashville, Tennessee, USA. CD4+ T cells were enriched through magnetic negative selection, after which naive cells were positively selected on CD45RA and the remaining negative fraction served as the memory subset. After blood collection by leukapheresis, PBMCs were isolated using Ficoll-Histopaque density gradient centrifugation and then cryopreserved in the vapor phase of liquid nitrogen. Analytical flow cytometry was used to check the purity and quantity of every magnetically sorted T cell population. Genomic DNA was isolated from every sorted fraction and measured by UV absorbance on a Nanodrop 2000c.

This entry comes from a study of shared clonotypes between healthy human individuals (TCRdb year 2020). The study in broad terms: A few men and a couple of women, aged 18 to 49 years, made up the cohort. Each donor's leukapheresis produced roughly between roughly 0.85 and 10 billion PBMCs. Per donor, three plates each were used for CD4 naive and CD4 memory, two for CD8 naive, and one for CD8 memory. Different laboratories and diverse techniques were used to prepare libraries and sequence TCR repertoires, to increase sequencing depth and limit assay-specific biases. To estimate repertoire size and how much clonotypes are shared between individuals, the study performed deep sequencing of blood TCR repertoires from about 5 healthy adults. The paper as a whole reports these results and caveats: Sampling was limited to blood, and TCR repertoires in tissue likely differ from TCR repertoires in blood. Because the study included a small number of donors, the genetic and exposure-history diversity represented was limited. Larger estimated clonotype richness was generally found for naive subsets than for memory subsets. Across a few donors, 4.5% to 6.5% of naive CD4, approximately 3.6% of naive CD8, approximately 2.5% of memory CD4, and under 0.45% of memory CD8 clonotypes were shared. Higher generation probabilities were observed for clonotypes shared by all four sorted-subset donors than for non-shared clonotypes. Incomplete sequencing was indicated by rarefaction of sorted-subset datasets, despite the large sequencing depth. Based on pairwise subsampling, the degree of clonotype sharing among donors was expected to be affected by sequencing depth.

For CDR1 and CDR2, the germline V gene lists KGHSH and LQKENI. The germline ends are 15 bases apart after V is trimmed by 4 bases and J by 3 bases. Taken from cysteine to phenylalanine, the CDR3 has 15 residues. This entry keeps only the CDR3 DNA: 45 bases, framed from base 1. Using the deep immunoSEQ assay, TCR CDR3 regions were amplified from genomic DNA by multiplex PCR. Extracted genomic DNA from each cell subset was spread evenly across all wells of several immunoSEQ 96-well plates, with each plate serving as a replicate. For sorted subsets, approximately 0.2 ug of genomic DNA, equivalent to some 33,000 T cell genomes, went into each replicate PCR. Purified libraries were measured with a Qubit 3.0 fluorometer, size-checked on a Bioanalyzer 2100, and measured again with the KAPA Library Quantification kit. A separate single-read 150-cycle Illumina NextSeq 550 flow cell was used to sequence each immunoSEQ 96-well plate. The original pipeline was this. Because only junctional sequences without quality scores were contained in the immunoSEQ output, filtering matching that applied to full-length reads could not be performed. To assign V/J genes and CDR3, sequences were annotated against IMGT germline references using PyIR, a Python wrapper for IgBLAST v1.9. Reads with weak V/J assignments (E-value above 1e-6), missing CDR3, stop codons, out-of-frame junctions, or ambiguous translated residues were removed. V3J clonotypes were defined as sequences sharing an identical inferred V gene, J gene, and CDR3 amino acid sequence. Percentage overlap between repertoires was calculated by dividing the number of shared unique clonotypes by the size of the smaller repertoire. RTK rarefaction, the Chao1 estimator, and Recon v2.1 estimates of unobserved clonotypes were used to assess repertoire richness. Generation probabilities were computed with OLGA for all TCRbeta clonotypes obtained by the gDNA method from several donors. TCRdb provides this immuneACCESS table in a form limited to in-frame rearrangements. Some clones are lacking; in checked studies, under half of them reflect an unresolved V gene, and why the rest are absent is not known. From that table come the V and J calls and clone size; the DNA was used to work out D and trimming. For this sample there are some 500,000 clones; around 95% appear just once. Clones ranked in the top ten supply about 0.06% of the sample.

Sequenced sample: naive CD4+ T cells sorted from blood. The sample's cell subset or site label, in plain terms: CD45RA+ positively selected. This TCR came from a woman younger than 45 in good health. Here the chain combines TRBV18 and TRBJ1-1; the D segment cannot be called with confidence. The DNA sequence is as follows: TGTGCCAGCTCACAATCGGAGAGGCAAGACACTGAAGCTTTCTTT. Its protein product is CASSQSERQDTEAFF.